This TCR beta chain was captured in a study of cytomegalovirus exposure and HLA in healthy donors. Study-level results: The study designated 150 to 200 TCR beta chains cytomegalovirus-associated. Within the 120 or so validation repertoires, first-cohort TCR clusters tended to co-occur, according to a later analysis. As confirmed in vitro, a few CMV-associated chains were specific for CMV antigens.

Libraries were prepared by immunoSEQ multiplex PCR; TCRdb keeps only in-frame clonotypes and omits some of them. The sample lists about 160,000 clones, over 80% occurring once. The V end lost 7 bases, the J end lost 1 base, and 14 bases lay between the germline ends. Germline CDR1 and CDR2: SGHRS and YFSETQ. The CDR3 is made up of 15 amino acids. Donors came from a validation cohort of about 120 subjects, distinct from the first 666-subject cohort. Turning to this clone: What it binds is not known.

The receptor's source is a man under 40 in good health and CMV-seropositive. The sequencing sample was made of PBMCs. The rearrangement uses TRBV5-1 and TRBJ2-2, with D perhaps matching TRBD2 (7 bases). The CDR3 sequence is CASDRGAQNTGELFF. DNA of the CDR3: TGCGCCAGCGACCGGGGGGCGCAGAACACCGGGGAGCTGTTTTTT. Looking up the rest from reference TRBV5-1 and TRBJ2-2 gives the full variable domain: KAGVTQTPRYLIKTRGQQVTLSCSPISGHRSVSWYQQTPGQGLQFLFEYFSETQRNKGNFPGRFSGRQFSNSRSEMNVSTLELGDSALYLCASDRGAQNTGELFFGEGSRLTVL.